This paragraph reports one TCR beta chain. This sample was taken from a study of blood T cell repertoires in COVID-19. This CDR3 region has 12 residues. Trimming cost V 0 bases and J 5 bases, with 7 bases left between them. Germline V CDR1 and CDR2: GTSNPN, SVGIG (reference sequence). Sequencing used immunoSEQ multiplex PCR; TCRdb keeps in-frame clones, though not all of them. This table holds about 340,000 clones, approximately 91% found once. Sample: peripheral blood. The chain combines TRBV30 with TRBJ1-2, with unresolved D. This sequence was found in a woman in her seventies with COVID-19, enrolled during active disease. CDR3 sequence reads: CAWSVNIYGYTF. DNA for the CDR3: TGTGCCTGGAGTGTAAATATTTATGGCTACACCTTC.